These 16 T cell receptor beta chains were all obtained from the same sample, sequenced in a study of blood T cell repertoires in COVID-19. Generated by immunoSEQ multiplex PCR, the TCRdb table keeps only in-frame clones and is missing some. Of under 300,000 clones listed, roughly 89% are singletons. Sequencing was done on a sample of peripheral blood. These receptors all come from a young man who had recovered from COVID-19.

V usage is TRBV19 and J usage is TRBJ1-1; TRBD1 matches 9 bases. J gave up 0 bases and V 0 bases, and 11 bases lay outside the gene matches. The CDR3 is 19 residues long. Germline assignment: CDR1 LNHDA and CDR2 SQIVND (reference sequence). The CDR3 region has the DNA TGTGCCAGTAGTATAGATCCCGGGACAGGGAAACTCATGAACACTGAAGCTTTCTTT. It codes for CASSIDPGTGKLMNTEAFF.

This chain joins TRBV4-1 and TRBJ1-5, with 10 bases identical to TRBD1. This CDR3 comprises 16 residues. Germline lookup yields CDR1 MGHRA and CDR2 YSYEKL. V dropped 0 bases and J dropped 6; count of bases not matched to a gene: 5. The CDR3 protein is CASSQEDRGIGQPQHF. CDR3 DNA: TGCGCCAGCAGCCAAGAGGACAGGGGGATAGGTCAGCCCCAGCATTTT.

Note on this clone: The sample has other DNA sequences that encode this CDR3 too. The CDR3 sequence: CASSIGRPYEQYF. As DNA, the CDR3 is TGTGCCAGTAGTATCGGGAGGCCCTACGAGCAGTACTTC. V is TRBV19 and J is TRBJ2-7; 7 bases agree with TRBD2. V gave up 3 bases and J gave up 2 bases; unmatched junction bases: 1. The CDR3 length is 13 residues. Per the germline V gene, CDR1 is LNHDA and CDR2 is SQIVND (reference sequence).

V usage is TRBV9 and J usage is TRBJ2-2; tentative D call: TRBD2 (5 bases). The CDR3 spans 19 residues. CDR1 SGDLS and CDR2 YYNGEE come from the germline V gene. Between the trimmed V and J ends, which lost 0 bases and 0 bases, there was a span of 18 bases. CDR3 nucleotide sequence: TGTGCCAGCAGCGTAGTAGGAGGTCGGGTTATATCGAACACCGGGGAGCTGTTTTTT. Encoded protein: CASSVVGGRVISNTGELFF.

The genes are TRBV9 and TRBJ1-1; 8 bases map to TRBD1. The CDR3 length is 14 residues. The germline CDR1 and CDR2 sequences are SGDLS and YYNGEE. V gave up 2 bases and J gave up 1 base; unmatched junction bases: 1. The DNA of the CDR3 is TGTGCCAGCAGCGTTGACAGGGGGAACACTGAAGCTTTCTTT. This encodes CASSVDRGNTEAFF.

V gene TRBV19 combines with J gene TRBJ2-7, with D hard to call. Germline loops: CDR1 LNHDA, CDR2 SQIVND (reference sequence). The V end was cut by 5 bases, the J end by 0 bases, with 11 bases between. The CDR3 has 14 amino acids. The CDR3 nucleotides are TGTGCCAGTAGTCCGGGTTGGAACTCCTACGAGCAGTACTTC. Residues: CASSPGWNSYEQYF.

CDR3 nucleotide sequence: TGTGCCAGCAGCCAAGGAGCAGGGAGGGGGGGCACTGAAGCTTTCTTT. It codes for CASSQGAGRGGTEAFF. The gene calls are TRBV3-1 (or the pseudogene TRBV3-2) and TRBJ1-1, with D perhaps matching TRBD1 (6 bases). The CDR3 has 16 amino acids. Germline V gene sequence: CDR1 LGHDT, CDR2 YNNKEL (reference sequence). The germline V and J ends were trimmed by 1 base and 4 bases, with 16 bases remaining between them.

V usage is TRBV27 and J usage is TRBJ1-6; a weak D match, TRBD1 (6 bases). Germline V gene data show CDR1 as MNHEY and CDR2 as SMNVEV (reference sequence). The CDR3 length is 15 residues. Between the trimmed V and J ends, which lost 7 bases and 4 bases, there was a span of 14 bases. The CDR3 region is CASKGDGIYNSPLHF. The DNA for the CDR3 is TGTGCCAGCAAGGGGGACGGGATTTATAATTCACCCCTCCACTTT.

This clone was seen a single time. The chain has TRBV2 and TRBJ1-5; D gene uncertain. Trimming shortened V by 3 bases and J by 4 bases, and 7 bases separated the two germline ends. Germline-derived CDR1 and CDR2 are SNHLY and FYNNEI. This CDR3 has 13 amino acids. CDR3 nucleotides: TGTGCCAGCAGTGATGGCGGGAATCAGCCCCAGCATTTT. Its translation is CASSDGGNQPQHF.

The chain employs TRBV6-6 and TRBJ1-2; TRBD1 might be the D (5 bases). The germline V gene has CDR1 MNHNY and CDR2 SVGAGI (reference sequence). The CDR3 totals 11 residues. Trimming took off 10 bases at V and 1 base at J, with 7 bases between the two ends. The CDR3 nucleotides read TGTGCCACCGACAGTAACTATGGCTACACCTTC. This translates into CATDSNYGYTF.

The chain joins TRBV5-1 to TRBJ1-1, with a tentative D call TRBD1 (5 bases). This CDR3 region has 14 residues. V lost 2 bases and J 1 base, leaving 9 bases between the germline ends. From germline, CDR1 is SGHRS and CDR2 YFSETQ. CDR3 protein: CASSFSQGNTEAFF. The CDR3 DNA reads as TGCGCCAGCAGCTTCTCGCAGGGGAACACTGAAGCTTTCTTT. Supplemented by reference TRBV5-1 and TRBJ1-1, the full variable domain reads KAGVTQTPRYLIKTRGQQVTLSCSPISGHRSVSWYQQTPGQGLQFLFEYFSETQRNKGNFPGRFSGRQFSNSRSEMNVSTLELGDSALYLCASSFSQGNTEAFFGQGTRLTVV.

The chain employs TRBV9 and TRBJ1-3; 7 bases align to TRBD1. The CDR3 length is 15 residues. J gave up 4 bases and V 0 bases, and 4 bases lay outside the gene matches. Germline V lookup: CDR1 SGDLS, CDR2 YYNGEE. The CDR3 protein is CASSVVEGAGNTIYF. CDR3 bases: TGTGCCAGCAGCGTAGTGGAGGGGGCGGGAAACACCATATATTTT.

CDR3 protein: CASLRVVTGELFF. The CDR3 DNA reads as TGTGCCAGCTTAAGAGTGGTCACCGGGGAGCTGTTTTTT. J is TRBJ2-2 and V is TRBV3-1 (or the pseudogene TRBV3-2); D is undetermined. The germline V and J ends were trimmed by 8 bases and 4 bases, with 11 bases remaining between them. Germline lookup yields CDR1 LGHDT and CDR2 YNNKEL (reference sequence). This CDR3 spans 13 amino acids.

The CDR3 DNA sequence: TGTGCCAGCAGCCCGGGTGAGGGAAGCTCCTACAATGAGCAGTTCTTC. Its protein is CASSPGEGSSYNEQFF. The V and J genes are TRBV5-5 and TRBJ2-1, with D maybe TRBD2 (5 bases). The germline gives CDR1 SGHKS, CDR2 YYEKEE (reference sequence). CDR3 length: 16 amino acids. The V end lost 4 bases, the J end lost 0 bases, and 14 bases lay between the germline ends.

V gene TRBV5-1 combines with J gene TRBJ1-2, with a possible D match to TRBD1 (5 bases). V was trimmed by 5 bases and J by 6 bases, leaving 11 bases between them. This CDR3 comprises 12 residues. Germline V lookup: CDR1 SGHRS, CDR2 YFSETQ. CDR3 bases: TGCGCCAGCAGGAGGGAGGGGAATGGCTACACCTTC. Residues: CASRREGNGYTF.

The chain links TRBV5-1 to TRBJ2-3; a possible D gene is TRBD1 (6 bases). This CDR3 comprises 17 residues. V gave up 6 bases and J gave up 3 bases, with 23 bases separating them. CDR1 is SGHRS and CDR2 is YFSETQ in the germline V gene. The CDR3 reads CASTRGHNFLDTDTQYF. The CDR3 coding sequence is TGCGCCAGCACGAGGGGACACAACTTCTTAGATACAGATACGCAGTATTTT.